These 17 T cell receptor beta chains were all obtained from the same sample, sequenced in a study of molecular identifiers for immune sequencing clone quantification. TCRdb passed the PCR reads through MiXCR, listing each CDR3 protein once. The sample consists of 550,000 to 750,000 distinct CDR3 sequences, roughly 21% of them appearing once. The sequenced sample consisted of naive CD8+ T cells from blood, with Jurkat cell RNA spiked in. Subset described: FACS-sorted CD8+CD4-CCR7+CD45RA+ naive T cells. The receptors stem from a human donor in good health. Some libraries in this study had Jurkat cell RNA spiked in.

This clonotype was observed many times. The CDR3 bases are TGTGCCAGCAGCTTCTCAGCGACAGGGACAGATACGCAGTATTTT. This translates into CASSFSATGTDTQYF. The J gene is TRBJ2-3, the V gene TRBV7-9; TRBD1 agrees at 7 bases. The J segment lost 3 bases and the V segment lost 3 bases, leaving 6 bases of the junction unmatched. The CDR3 has 15 residues. The germline gives CDR1 SEHNR, CDR2 FQNEAQ (reference sequence). Based on the CDR3 plus reference TRBV7-9 and TRBJ2-3, the full variable domain is DTGVSQNPRHKITKRGQNVTFRCDPISEHNRLYWYRQTLGQGPEFLTYFQNEAQLEKSRLLSDRFSAERPKGSFSTLEIQRTEQGDSAMYLCASSFSATGTDTQYFGPGTRLTVL.

In its sample, this clonotype was seen a few times. The chain combines TRBV7-9 with TRBJ2-1; no definite D call. CDR1 is SEHNR, CDR2 FQNEAQ, per germline (reference sequence). The CDR3 extends over 13 amino acids. The V gene lost 6 bases and the J gene lost 7 bases, with 13 bases spanning the gap. CDR3 nucleotide sequence: TGTGCCAGCAGACCACTCTCAGGAAATGAGCAGTTCTTC. It is translated as CASRPLSGNEQFF.

This clonotype was detected ten times or more. This rearrangement joins TRBV21-1 to TRBJ2-4. TRBV21-1 is marked as a pseudogene. The CDR3 extends over 13 amino acids. The CDR3 loop reads CASSRNVKNIQYF. The CDR3 nucleotides are TGTGCCAGCAGCAGGAACGTCAAAAACATTCAGTACTTC.

As regards this clonotype: A much larger clone differs by one base, so this may be a read error. This chain joins TRBV12-3 or TRBV12-4 and TRBJ1-1, with unresolved D. V was clipped by 7 bases and J by 7 bases, with 13 bases between them. This CDR3 is 12 amino acids long. CDR3 sequence reads: CASTAPSLEAFF. The CDR3 DNA sequence: TGTGCCAGCACCGCCCCGAGTCTTGAAGCTTTCTTT.

This clonotype has ten or more counts. The chain carries TRBV2 and TRBJ2-2; 7 bases agree with TRBD2. Per the germline V gene, CDR1 is SNHLY and CDR2 is FYNNEI. This CDR3 has 16 residues. After removal of 6 bases from V and 2 bases from J, the junction contained 9 bases not matched to a gene. The CDR3 here is CASRRTSERNTGELFF. The CDR3, as DNA: TGTGCCAGCAGACGAACTAGCGAGAGAAACACCGGGGAGCTGTTTTTT.

This clonotype showed up just once. Germline is not matched at one junction end, which may reflect a read error. The chain combines TRBV7-6 with TRBJ2-7; 9 nucleotides line up with TRBD2. The CDR3 has 14 residues. Germline CDR1 SGHVS, CDR2 FNYEAQ. In nucleotides, the CDR3 is TGTACCAGCAGCTTAGATAGCGGGAGTTACGAGCAGTACTTC. It is translated as CTSSLDSGSYEQYF.

This clonotype was detected only a few times. The J gene is TRBJ1-2, the V gene TRBV7-2, with 7 bases identical to TRBD1. The CDR3 consists of 12 residues. Germline V gene data show CDR1 as SGHTA and CDR2 as FQGNSA. V dropped 5 bases and J dropped 8; count of bases not matched to a gene: 5. The CDR3 DNA reads as TGTGCCAGCAGCGCCAGACAGGGCGGCTACACCTTC. Its translation is CASSARQGGYTF.

Of note for this clonotype: A much more abundant neighbour one base away suggests this may be a read error. The chain is built from TRBV7-2 and TRBJ1-1; D is perhaps TRBD1 (6 bases). Per germline, CDR1 SGHTA and CDR2 FQGNSA. The V gene lost 4 bases and the J gene lost 6 bases, with 15 bases spanning the gap. The CDR3 sequence is 14 residues long. CDR3 loop: CASSSGASYAEAFF. The CDR3 DNA is TGTGCCAGCAGCTCGGGGGCAAGTTACGCTGAAGCTTTCTTT. Drawing the rest from reference TRBV7-2 and TRBJ1-1, the complete variable domain is GAGVSQSPSNKVTEKGKDVELRCDPISGHTALYWYRQSLGQGLEFLIYFQGNSAPDKSGLPSDRFSAERTGGSVSTLTIQRTQQEDSAVYLCASSSGASYAEAFFGQGTRLTVV.

The chain uses TRBV5-8 and TRBJ1-6; TRBD1 matches at 7 bases. The J segment lost 6 bases and the V segment lost 3 bases, leaving 9 bases of the junction unmatched. Germline CDR1 reads SGHTS; CDR2 reads YDEGEE. This CDR3 contains 16 residues. The CDR3, as DNA: TGTGCCAGCAGCTGGAAGGGGGCATCATCTAATTCACCCCTCCACTTT. Its translation is CASSWKGASSNSPLHF.

This clonotype came up once. A much bigger clone sits one base away, suggesting this may be a read error. The chain joins TRBV6-1 to TRBJ1-5, with a tentative D call TRBD1 (5 bases). The CDR3 sequence is 16 residues long. Germline CDR1 and CDR2: MNHNS and SASEGT. Trimming removed 4 bases at V and 4 bases at J, with 17 bases between. CDR3 coding DNA: TGTGCCAGCAGTGGATACCTAGACAGAACAAATCAGCCCCAGCATTTT. Its translation: CASSGYLDRTNQPQHF.

This clonotype showed up just once. The V call is TRBV2, the J call TRBJ2-1; D is unresolved. The germline V gene encodes CDR1 SNHLY and CDR2 FYNNEI. Trimming pared 4 bases from V and 0 bases from J, leaving 13 bases between. There are 16 residues in the CDR3. The CDR3 protein is CASSGQTSSSYNEQFF. The CDR3 region has the DNA TGTGCCAGCAGTGGTCAGACTTCCAGCTCCTACAATGAGCAGTTCTTC.

Ten or more counts support this clonotype. This rearrangement joins TRBV4-1 to TRBJ1-1; D not certain. The CDR3 sequence is 17 residues long. Germline loops: CDR1 MGHRA, CDR2 YSYEKL. V was trimmed by 0 bases and J by 3 bases, leaving 17 bases between them. The CDR3 DNA sequence: TGCGCCAGCAGCCAAGACAGCGCGCTAAGGTCCTACACTGAAGCTTTCTTT. Its translation is CASSQDSALRSYTEAFF.

The rearrangement uses TRBV5-6 and TRBJ2-7, with D perhaps TRBD2 (6 bases). Germline values: CDR1 SGHDT, CDR2 YYEEEE. CDR3 length: 14 amino acids. The germline V and J ends were trimmed by 2 bases and 1 base, with 10 bases remaining between them. The CDR3 reads CASSLWGTSYEQYF. The CDR3 bases are TGTGCCAGCAGCTTATGGGGGACTTCCTACGAGCAGTACTTC.

This clonotype was detected many times. V and J are TRBV3-1 and TRBJ2-7, with 9 positions matching TRBD2. This CDR3 region has 14 residues. J lost 5 bases, V lost 8 bases, and 10 bases had no gene match. Germline V gives CDR1 LGHDT, CDR2 YNNKEL (reference sequence). CDR3: CASQKAGGPHEQYF. As DNA, the CDR3 is TGTGCCAGCCAGAAGGCGGGGGGGCCTCACGAGCAGTACTTC.

This clonotype was counted once. A read error may be the cause here, since a much bigger clone is one base away. No conserved phenylalanine or tryptophan ends this CDR3, so it is likely a read error. V and J are TRBV28 and TRBJ2-7; D perhaps matches TRBD1 (6 bases). V lost 3 bases and J 7 bases, leaving 16 bases between the germline ends. The CDR3 runs to 14 residues. The V gene's germline CDR1 is MDHEN and CDR2 SYDVKM. The CDR3 bases are TGTGCCAGCAGTTTTAGGACAGTCAAGGGGGAGCAGTACATC. It specifies CASSFRTVKGEQYI.

The rearrangement links TRBV4-1 to TRBJ2-7; weak D call: TRBD2 (6 bases). Deletions cut 0 bases from V and 5 bases from J, with 11 bases between. CDR3 size: 14 residues. The germline V gene encodes CDR1 MGHRA and CDR2 YSYEKL. CDR3 in DNA: TGCGCCAGCAGCCAAGAACGCAGGGAGGACGAGCAGTACTTC. It is translated as CASSQERREDEQYF.

This clonotype was seen at least ten times. The rearrangement uses TRBV29-1 and TRBJ2-1; 8 nucleotides agree with TRBD2. CDR3 size: 14 residues. Looked up from germline, CDR1 is SQVTM and CDR2 is ANQGSEA. Trimming cost V 6 bases and J 4 bases; bases outside gene matches: 8. CDR3 DNA sequence: TGCAGCGTCCCCGGACTAGCAGGATACAATGAGCAGTTCTTC. Translation: CSVPGLAGYNEQFF.